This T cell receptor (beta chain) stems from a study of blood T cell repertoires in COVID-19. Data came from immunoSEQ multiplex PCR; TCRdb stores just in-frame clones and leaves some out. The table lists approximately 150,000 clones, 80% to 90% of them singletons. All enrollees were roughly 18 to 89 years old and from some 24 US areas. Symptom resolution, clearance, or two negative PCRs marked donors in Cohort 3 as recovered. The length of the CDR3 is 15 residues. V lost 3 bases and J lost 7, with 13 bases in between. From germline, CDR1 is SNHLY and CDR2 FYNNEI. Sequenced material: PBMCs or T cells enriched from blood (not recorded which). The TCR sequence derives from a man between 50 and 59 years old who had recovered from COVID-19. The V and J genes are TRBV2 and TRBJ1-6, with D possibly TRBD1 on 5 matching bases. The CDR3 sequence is CASSDSSGRNSPLHF. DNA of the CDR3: TGTGCCAGCAGTGACTCGTCAGGGCGAAATTCACCCCTCCACTTT.